These 24 T cell receptor beta chains were sequenced from one sample in a study of T cells in localized non-small cell lung cancer. Using immunoSEQ multiplex PCR, the repertoire was profiled, and TCRdb retains in-frame clones only, with some absent. The sample consists of some 38,000 clones, roughly 88% of them appearing once. The sample here was peripheral blood mononuclear cells, taken before any cancer treatment. The origin of the receptors is a male donor aged 60 or older with stage II lung adenocarcinoma.

The chain has TRBV28 and TRBJ2-5; the D gene is possibly TRBD1 (5 bases). This CDR3 spans 12 amino acids. The V end was cut by 2 bases, the J end by 11 bases, with 12 bases between. CDR1 MDHEN and CDR2 SYDVKM come from the germline V gene. CDR3 sequence reads: CASSLTGQEQYF. In DNA form, the CDR3 reads TGTGCCAGCAGTTTAACAGGCCAAGAGCAGTACTTC. Full variable domain (rest looked up from reference TRBV28 and TRBJ2-5): DVKVTQSSRYLVKRTGEKVFLECVQDMDHENMFWYRQDPGLGLRLIYFSYDVKMKEKGDIPEGYSVSREKKERFSLILESASTNQTSMYLCASSLTGQEQYFGPGTRLLVL.

The chain recombines TRBV5-1 with TRBJ2-3; no reliable D call. Germline V gives CDR1 SGHRS, CDR2 YFSETQ. The CDR3 consists of 14 residues. Deletions cut 5 bases from V and 5 bases from J, with 15 bases between. The DNA of the CDR3 is TGCGCCAGCAGTCCCCGGACCAGGTTAGATACGCAGTATTTT. Protein sequence: CASSPRTRLDTQYF.

The chain employs TRBV4-3 and TRBJ1-6; possibly TRBD1 for D (6 bases). From germline, CDR1 is LGHNA and CDR2 YSLEER. This CDR3 contains 14 residues. Trimming left V 5 bases short and J 6 bases short, with 11 bases between. The CDR3 is CASSRTEINSPLHF. CDR3 sequence (DNA): TGCGCCAGCAGCAGGACAGAGATTAATTCACCCCTCCACTTT.

The chain links TRBV28 to TRBJ2-1; 10 bases agree with TRBD2. V was pared by 5 bases and J by 5 bases, with 9 bases of the junction left unmatched. The germline gives CDR1 MDHEN, CDR2 SYDVKM. The CDR3 covers 16 residues. Here the CDR3 DNA reads TGTGCCAGCAGTCCAGCCGGGACTAGCGTTAACAATGAGCAGTTCTTC. It is translated as CASSPAGTSVNNEQFF. The full variable domain, its missing parts supplied by reference TRBV28 and TRBJ2-1, is DVKVTQSSRYLVKRTGEKVFLECVQDMDHENMFWYRQDPGLGLRLIYFSYDVKMKEKGDIPEGYSVSREKKERFSLILESASTNQTSMYLCASSPAGTSVNNEQFFGPGTRLTVL.

The chain uses TRBV5-1 and TRBJ2-5; 15 nucleotides agree with TRBD2. CDR1 SGHRS and CDR2 YFSETQ come from the germline V gene. The CDR3 loop spans 17 amino acids. The V and J ends lost 0 bases and 5 bases, in that order; junction bases with no gene match: 5. The CDR3, as DNA: TGCGCCAGCAGCTTGGGGGGACTAGCGGGAGGTCAGGAGACCCAGTACTTC. Translated, it gives CASSLGGLAGGQETQYF.

The chain couples TRBV15 to TRBJ2-7; weak D call: TRBD1 (6 bases). Germline V gene data show CDR1 as LNHNV and CDR2 as YYDKDF (reference sequence). This CDR3 comprises 15 residues. The V end was cut by 2 bases, the J end by 0 bases, with 11 bases between. The CDR3 DNA reads TGTGCCACCAGCAGATCGACAGGCCTCTCCTACGAGCAGTACTTC. Translated: CATSRSTGLSYEQYF.

The rearrangement uses TRBV6-1 and TRBJ1-3; TRBD1 aligns across 9 bases. The length of the CDR3 is 15 residues. The germline gives CDR1 MNHNS, CDR2 SASEGT. The junction had 6 bases not matched to a gene; V was cut back by 5 bases and J by 4 bases. CDR3 residues: CASSLQQGAGNTIYF. Here the CDR3 DNA reads TGTGCCAGCAGTTTACAACAGGGGGCAGGAAACACCATATATTTT.

This clone was detected a few times. The V and J genes are TRBV4-1 and TRBJ1-2; D remains unclear. Per germline, CDR1 MGHRA and CDR2 YSYEKL. The CDR3 length is 13 residues. V was shortened by 3 bases and J by 4 bases, with 9 bases between the two germline ends. The CDR3 region is CASSQGGGYGYTF. In DNA, the CDR3 is TGCGCCAGCAGCCAGGGAGGAGGCTATGGCTACACCTTC.

This chain connects TRBV4-1 to TRBJ1-1; maybe TRBD1 (5 bases). V lost 2 bases to trimming and J lost 3 bases, with 16 bases between them. CDR1 is MGHRA, CDR2 YSYEKL, per germline. The CDR3 runs 16 residues. The DNA of the CDR3 is TGCGCCAGCAGCCAATTTGGGACCCAGAGGGACACTGAAGCTTTCTTT. It codes for CASSQFGTQRDTEAFF.

The V gene is TRBV18, the J gene TRBJ1-6; a weak D match, TRBD1 (5 bases). The CDR3 has 12 residues. Germline V gives CDR1 KGHSH, CDR2 LQKENI. Trimming pared 8 bases from V and 6 bases from J, leaving 8 bases between. The CDR3 DNA reads as TGTGCCAGCCGGGACTCTAATTCACCCCTCCACTTT. Its protein is CASRDSNSPLHF.

V gene TRBV27 combines with J gene TRBJ1-2, with 8 nucleotides matching TRBD1. The trim removed 8 bases at V and 4 bases at J, leaving 6 bases unmatched. CDR1 and CDR2 (germline): MNHEY, SMNVEV (reference sequence). This CDR3 has 13 residues. This CDR3 is CASGTGVLYGYTF. The CDR3 region has the DNA TGTGCCAGCGGGACAGGCGTACTCTATGGCTACACCTTC.

The genes are TRBV27 and TRBJ1-5, with D maybe TRBD1 (6 bases). The CDR3 loop spans 17 amino acids. Germline V CDR1 and CDR2: MNHEY, SMNVEV (reference sequence). Trimming removed 0 bases from V and 1 base from J, with 13 bases in between. CDR3 residues: CASSLSIPRGSNQPQHF. The CDR3 DNA sequence: TGTGCCAGCAGTTTATCGATACCCAGGGGCAGCAATCAGCCCCAGCATTTT.

The table lists this clone with a count of one. The chain uses TRBV29-1 and TRBJ1-1; D remains ambiguous. Per germline, CDR1 SQVTM and CDR2 ANQGSEA. This CDR3 is 14 amino acids long. V lost 1 base and J 10 bases, leaving 19 bases between the germline ends. The CDR3 DNA reads TGCAGCGTTGAAGGGTCGGGCAAAGGGTCGACAGCTTTCTTT. Residues: CSVEGSGKGSTAFF. The entire variable domain, with the rest obtained from reference TRBV29-1 and TRBJ1-1, is as follows: SAVISQKPSRDICQRGTSLTIQCQVDSQVTMMFWYRQQPGQSLTLIATANQGSEATYESGFVIDKFPISRPNLTFSTLTVSNMSPEDSSIYLCSVEGSGKGSTAFFGQGTRLTVV.

V gene TRBV15 combines with J gene TRBJ2-5; 7 bases are a match to TRBD1. Trimming cost V 3 bases and J 4 bases; bases outside gene matches: 14. The CDR3 totals 17 residues. The V gene's germline CDR1 is LNHNV and CDR2 YYDKDF (reference sequence). As DNA, the CDR3 is TGTGCCACCAGCAGGGGGAAAGGGGGCGCAGGGTTAGAGACCCAGTACTTC. This translates into CATSRGKGGAGLETQYF.

The chain combines TRBV5-1 with TRBJ2-7, with D possibly called TRBD1 or TRBD2 (7 bases each). The germline V gene encodes CDR1 SGHRS and CDR2 YFSETQ. CDR3 size: 15 residues. Trimming left V 3 bases short and J 0 bases short, with 13 bases between. As DNA, the CDR3 is TGCGCCAGCAGCTCCAGGGGGGGGCCCTCCTACGAGCAGTACTTC. It encodes CASSSRGGPSYEQYF.

CDR3 nucleotide sequence: TGTGCCAGCAGCTCCGGGGGCCAGAACACTGAAGCTTTCTTT. Translation gives CASSSGGQNTEAFF. This chain connects TRBV5-4 to TRBJ1-1; possibly TRBD1 for D (6 bases). The CDR3 has 14 residues. CDR1 is SGHNT and CDR2 is YYREEE in the germline V gene (reference sequence). V was clipped by 3 bases and J by 1 base, with 10 bases between them.

The rearrangement joins TRBV6-1 to TRBJ1-1; D not resolved. Germline V lookup: CDR1 MNHNS, CDR2 SASEGT. V was clipped by 10 bases and J by 4 bases, with 13 bases between them. This CDR3 has 12 residues. The CDR3 bases are TGTGCCATCCGGTCCTCGGGCACTGAAGCTTTCTTT. This translates into CAIRSSGTEAFF.

The chain uses TRBV7-3 and TRBJ2-3; no reliable D call. Trimming removed 1 base from V and 0 bases from J, with 5 bases in between. Germline CDR1 and CDR2: SGHTA and FQGTGA. The CDR3 sequence is 14 residues long. CDR3 coding DNA: TGTGCCAGCAGCTTAAACCCTAGCACAGATACGCAGTATTTT. This sequence encodes CASSLNPSTDTQYF.

V is TRBV5-1 and J is TRBJ1-2; D possibly corresponds to TRBD1 (5 bases). CDR3 length: 14 amino acids. Germline CDR1 reads SGHRS; CDR2 reads YFSETQ. V shed 0 bases and J shed 4 bases, with 10 bases lying between them. The DNA of the CDR3 is TGCGCCAGCAGCTTGGACCCGGGGACCTATGGCTACACCTTC. This sequence encodes CASSLDPGTYGYTF.

J is TRBJ1-5 and V is TRBV5-5; TRBD1 is a possible D gene (5 bases). The germline CDR1 and CDR2 sequences are SGHKS and YYEKEE (reference sequence). This CDR3 is 15 amino acids long. Trimming removed 4 bases at V and 3 bases at J, with 14 bases between. This CDR3 reads CASSLGDGINQPQHF. The DNA for the CDR3 is TGTGCCAGCAGCCTCGGGGACGGAATCAATCAGCCCCAGCATTTT. Full variable domain (rest looked up from reference TRBV5-5 and TRBJ1-5): DAGVTQSPTHLIKTRGQQVTLRCSPISGHKSVSWYQQVLGQGPQFIFQYYEKEERGRGNFPDRFSARQFPNYSSELNVNALLLGDSALYLCASSLGDGINQPQHFGDGTRLSIL.

This chain links TRBV27 with TRBJ2-7; D remains ambiguous. Germline V gene lookup returns CDR1 MNHEY and CDR2 SMNVEV (reference sequence). Between the trimmed V and J ends, which lost 4 bases and 7 bases, there was a span of 14 bases. The CDR3 length is 13 residues. CDR3 sequence reads: CASSSGGASEQYF. The CDR3 DNA follows: TGTGCCAGCAGTTCCGGCGGAGCGAGTGAGCAGTACTTC.

This chain joins TRBV2 and TRBJ2-7; 7 bases are a match to TRBD1. This CDR3 region has 14 residues. V trimming: 10 bases; J trimming: 2 bases; junction bases outside the gene matches: 11. CDR1 is SNHLY and CDR2 is FYNNEI in the germline V gene. The CDR3 nucleotides are TGTGCCACCGGTAGGGACAGCTTCACCTACGAGCAGTACTTC. Encoded protein: CATGRDSFTYEQYF.

V is TRBV10-1 and J is TRBJ1-1; tentatively, D is TRBD1 (5 bases). The CDR3 loop spans 11 amino acids. CDR1 and CDR2 from the germline V gene are WNHNN and SYGVQD (reference sequence). Trimming removed 10 bases from V and 5 bases from J, with 11 bases in between. This CDR3 reads CATARGTEAFF. CDR3 nucleotide sequence: TGCGCCACCGCGCGGGGGACTGAAGCTTTCTTT.

For this clone: One end of the junction fails to match germline, which may point to a read error. The genes are TRBV19 and TRBJ1-3; D uncertain. Germline lookup yields CDR1 LNHDA and CDR2 SQIVND (reference sequence). The CDR3 has 13 residues. The CDR3 protein is CASSINGGNTIHF. The CDR3 DNA sequence: TGTGCCAGTAGTATAAATGGCGGAAACACCATACATTTT.